The source of this T cell receptor beta chain is a study of blood T cell repertoires in COVID-19. Trimming removed 7 bases from V and 2 bases from J, with 10 bases in between. This CDR3 has 13 amino acids. From germline, CDR1 is MNHEY and CDR2 SVGAGI. Produced via immunoSEQ multiplex PCR; TCRdb's table is partial and in-frame only. The data show over 30,000 clones, roughly 80% seen once. The specimen sequenced was peripheral blood. This TCR was sampled from a man of 80 years or more with active or convalescent COVID-19. The V call is TRBV6-5, the J call TRBJ2-3, with D perhaps TRBD1 (6 bases). The CDR3 region is CASMAGATDTQYF. CDR3 nucleotides: TGTGCCAGCATGGCAGGGGCCACAGATACGCAGTATTTT.